This note documents a single T cell receptor (beta chain) sequence. The antigen remains unidentified. This record belongs to a study of cytomegalovirus exposure and HLA in healthy donors. General study points: Segments of the TCR beta V type were, in most cases, productive about 90% or about 30% of the time in an earlier analysis. Upon later analysis, TCR association rates were observed to vary by HLA locus, being highest for DRB1 and lowest for HLA-C. Later analysis identified several of the most significant clusters that appeared linked to common viral pathogens.

PCR involved 60 Vbeta and 13 Jbeta primers. Using immunoSEQ multiplex PCR, the repertoire was profiled, and TCRdb retains in-frame clones only, with some absent. Among more than 110,000 clones listed, around four fifths were seen once. The receptor comes from a man between 25 and 39 years old in good health and CMV-seronegative. The sequencing input was PBMCs.

CDR3 nucleotides: TGTGCCAGCACTACGGAGGTTTTCTATGGCTACACCTTC. It specifies CASTTEVFYGYTF. The rearrangement uses TRBV5-6 and TRBJ1-2; unclear D gene. The germline CDR1 and CDR2 sequences are SGHDT and YYEEEE. The CDR3 is 13 amino acids. Trimming took 6 bases from V and 4 from J, leaving 13 bases between them.